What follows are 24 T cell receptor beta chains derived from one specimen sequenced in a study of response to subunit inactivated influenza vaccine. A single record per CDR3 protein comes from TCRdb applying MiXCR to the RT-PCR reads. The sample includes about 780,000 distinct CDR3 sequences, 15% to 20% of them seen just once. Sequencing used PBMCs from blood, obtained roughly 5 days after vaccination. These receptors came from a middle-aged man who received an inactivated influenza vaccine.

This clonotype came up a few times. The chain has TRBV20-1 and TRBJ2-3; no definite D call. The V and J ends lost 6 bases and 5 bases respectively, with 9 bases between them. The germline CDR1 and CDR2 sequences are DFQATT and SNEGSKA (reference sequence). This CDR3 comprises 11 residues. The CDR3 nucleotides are TGCAGTGCGAGGAATCGAGATACGCAGTATTTT. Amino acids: CSARNRDTQYF.

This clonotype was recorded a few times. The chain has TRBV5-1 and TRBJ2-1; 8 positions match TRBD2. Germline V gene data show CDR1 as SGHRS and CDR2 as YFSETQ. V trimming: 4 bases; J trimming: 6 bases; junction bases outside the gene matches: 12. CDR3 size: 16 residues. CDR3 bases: TGCGCCAGCAGCCTAGAGGGACTAGTTTTCCGCAATGAGCAGTTCTTC. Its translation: CASSLEGLVFRNEQFF.

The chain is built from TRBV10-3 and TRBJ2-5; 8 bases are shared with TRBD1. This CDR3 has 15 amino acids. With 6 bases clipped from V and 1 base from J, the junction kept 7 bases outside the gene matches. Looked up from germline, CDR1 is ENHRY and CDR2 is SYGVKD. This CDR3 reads CAISAWDRPQETQYF. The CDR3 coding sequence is TGTGCCATCAGCGCGTGGGACAGGCCCCAAGAGACCCAGTACTTC.

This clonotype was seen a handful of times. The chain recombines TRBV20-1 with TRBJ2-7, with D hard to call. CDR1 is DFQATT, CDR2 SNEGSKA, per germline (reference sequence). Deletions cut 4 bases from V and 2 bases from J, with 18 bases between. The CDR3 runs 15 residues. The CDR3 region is CSANGDNWAPYEQYF. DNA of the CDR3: TGCAGTGCTAATGGCGATAATTGGGCCCCCTACGAGCAGTACTTC.

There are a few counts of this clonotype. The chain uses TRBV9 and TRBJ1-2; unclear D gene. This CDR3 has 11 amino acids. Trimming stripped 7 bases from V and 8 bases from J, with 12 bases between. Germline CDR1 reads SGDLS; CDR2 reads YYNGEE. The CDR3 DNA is TGTGCCAGCGGAGATTGGCGGGGCTACACCTTC. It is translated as CASGDWRGYTF.

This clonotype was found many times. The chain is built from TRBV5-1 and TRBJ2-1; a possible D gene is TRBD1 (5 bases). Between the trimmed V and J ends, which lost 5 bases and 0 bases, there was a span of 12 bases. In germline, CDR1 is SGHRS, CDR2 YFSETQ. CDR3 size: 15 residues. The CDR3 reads CASSRTLSSYNEQFF. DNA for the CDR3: TGCGCCAGCAGTAGGACACTTAGCTCCTACAATGAGCAGTTCTTC.

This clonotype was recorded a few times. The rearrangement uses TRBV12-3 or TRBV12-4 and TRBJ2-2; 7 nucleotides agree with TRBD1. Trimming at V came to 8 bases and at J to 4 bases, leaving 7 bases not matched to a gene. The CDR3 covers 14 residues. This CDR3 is CASQGQAPTGELFF. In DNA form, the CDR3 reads TGTGCCAGCCAAGGACAGGCCCCCACCGGGGAGCTGTTTTTT.

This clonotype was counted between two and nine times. CDR3 bases: TGCAGTGCTAGAGATTGGGAGACAGGGAGCACTGAAGCTTTCTTT. Translation: CSARDWETGSTEAFF. This chain links TRBV20-1 with TRBJ1-1; 7 positions agree with TRBD1. The ends lost 0 bases at V and 4 bases at J; junction bases unmatched: 8. This CDR3 has 15 residues. Germline V gene data show CDR1 as DFQATT and CDR2 as SNEGSKA (reference sequence).

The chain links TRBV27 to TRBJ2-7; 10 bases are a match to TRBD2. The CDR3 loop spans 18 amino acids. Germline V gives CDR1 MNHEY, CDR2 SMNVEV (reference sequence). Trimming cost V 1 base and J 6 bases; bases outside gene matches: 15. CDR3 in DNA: TGTGCCAGCAGTTTATATTGGCTAGCGGGAGAGAGGACGCGCGAGCAGTACTTC. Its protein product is CASSLYWLAGERTREQYF.

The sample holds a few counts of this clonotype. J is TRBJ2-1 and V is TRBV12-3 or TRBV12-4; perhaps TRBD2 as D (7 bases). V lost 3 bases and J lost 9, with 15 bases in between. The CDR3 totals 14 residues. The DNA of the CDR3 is TGTGCCAGCAGTTTTTCTGGGGGGGCTTTTGAGCAGTTCTTC. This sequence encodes CASSFSGGAFEQFF.

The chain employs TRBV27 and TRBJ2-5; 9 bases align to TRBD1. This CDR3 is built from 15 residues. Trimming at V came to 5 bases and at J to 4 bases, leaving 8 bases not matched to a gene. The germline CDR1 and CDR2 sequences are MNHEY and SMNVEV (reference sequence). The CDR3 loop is CASSPWTGAGETQYF. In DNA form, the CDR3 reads TGTGCCAGCAGTCCCTGGACAGGGGCCGGAGAGACCCAGTACTTC.

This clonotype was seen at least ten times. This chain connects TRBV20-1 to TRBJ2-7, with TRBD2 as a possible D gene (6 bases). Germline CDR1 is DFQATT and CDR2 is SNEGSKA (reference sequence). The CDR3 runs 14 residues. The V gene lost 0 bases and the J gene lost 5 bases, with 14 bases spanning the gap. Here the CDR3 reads CSARDKEGINEQYF. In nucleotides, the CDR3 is TGCAGTGCTAGAGATAAGGAGGGCATCAACGAGCAGTACTTC.

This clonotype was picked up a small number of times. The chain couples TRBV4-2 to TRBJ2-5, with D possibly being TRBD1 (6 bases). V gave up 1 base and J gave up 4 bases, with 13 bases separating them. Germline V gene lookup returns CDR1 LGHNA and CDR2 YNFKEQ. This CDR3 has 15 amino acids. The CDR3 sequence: CASSQGTGSPETQYF. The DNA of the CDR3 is TGTGCCAGCAGCCAAGGTACAGGGTCCCCAGAGACCCAGTACTTC.

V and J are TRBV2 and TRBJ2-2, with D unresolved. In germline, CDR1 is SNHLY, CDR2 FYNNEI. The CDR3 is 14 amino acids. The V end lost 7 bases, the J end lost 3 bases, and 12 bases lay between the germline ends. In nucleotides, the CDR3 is TGTGCCAGCACGTACAGAGCCTACACCGGGGAGCTGTTTTTT. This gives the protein CASTYRAYTGELFF.

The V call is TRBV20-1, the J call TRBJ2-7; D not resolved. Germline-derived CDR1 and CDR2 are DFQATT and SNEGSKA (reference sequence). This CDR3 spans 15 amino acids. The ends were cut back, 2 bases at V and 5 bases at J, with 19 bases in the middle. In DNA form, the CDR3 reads TGCAGTGCTAGACCCGTACTGATGATAAGCAACGAGCAGTACTTC. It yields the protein CSARPVLMISNEQYF.

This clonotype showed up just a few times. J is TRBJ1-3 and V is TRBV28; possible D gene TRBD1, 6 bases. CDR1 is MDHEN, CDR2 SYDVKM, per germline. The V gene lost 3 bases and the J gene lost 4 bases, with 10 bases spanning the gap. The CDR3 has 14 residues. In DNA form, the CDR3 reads TGTGCCAGCAGTTTTGGGACATTGGGAAACACCATATATTTT. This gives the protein CASSFGTLGNTIYF. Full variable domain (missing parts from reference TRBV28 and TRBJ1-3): DVKVTQSSRYLVKRTGEKVFLECVQDMDHENMFWYRQDPGLGLRLIYFSYDVKMKEKGDIPEGYSVSREKKERFSLILESASTNQTSMYLCASSFGTLGNTIYFGEGSWLTVV.

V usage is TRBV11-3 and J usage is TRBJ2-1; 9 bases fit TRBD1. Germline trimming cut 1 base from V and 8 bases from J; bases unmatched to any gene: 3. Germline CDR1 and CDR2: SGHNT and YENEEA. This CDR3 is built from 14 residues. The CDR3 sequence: CASSLGTGVYEQFF. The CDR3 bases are TGTGCCAGCAGCTTAGGGACAGGGGTGTATGAGCAGTTCTTC. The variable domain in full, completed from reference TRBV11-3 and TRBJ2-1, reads EAGVVQSPRYKIIEKKQPVAFWCNPISGHNTLYWYLQNLGQGPELLIRYENEEAVDDSQLPKDRFSAERLKGVDSTLKIQPAELGDSAVYLCASSLGTGVYEQFFGPGTRLTVL.

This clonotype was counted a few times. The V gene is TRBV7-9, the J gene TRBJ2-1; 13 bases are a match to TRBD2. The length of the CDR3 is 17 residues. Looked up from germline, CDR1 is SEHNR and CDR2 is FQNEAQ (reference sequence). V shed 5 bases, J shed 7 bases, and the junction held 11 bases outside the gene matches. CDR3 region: CASSARPGLAGWNEQFF. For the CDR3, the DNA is TGTGCCAGCAGCGCGCGCCCGGGACTAGCGGGGTGGAATGAGCAGTTCTTC.

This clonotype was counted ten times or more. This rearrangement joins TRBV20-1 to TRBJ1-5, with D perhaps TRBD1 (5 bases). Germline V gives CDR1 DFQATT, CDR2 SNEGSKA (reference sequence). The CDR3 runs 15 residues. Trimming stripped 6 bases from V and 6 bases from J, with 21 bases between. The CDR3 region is CSAGALYRLGQPQHF. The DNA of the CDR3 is TGCAGTGCAGGCGCCCTTTACAGGTTGGGTCAGCCCCAGCATTTT.

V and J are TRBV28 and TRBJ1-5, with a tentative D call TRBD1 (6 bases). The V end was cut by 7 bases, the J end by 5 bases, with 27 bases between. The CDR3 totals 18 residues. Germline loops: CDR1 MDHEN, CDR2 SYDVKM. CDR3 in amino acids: CASTGGRRGWVEDQPQHF. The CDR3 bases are TGTGCCAGCACCGGTGGGCGAAGGGGGTGGGTTGAGGATCAGCCCCAGCATTTT.

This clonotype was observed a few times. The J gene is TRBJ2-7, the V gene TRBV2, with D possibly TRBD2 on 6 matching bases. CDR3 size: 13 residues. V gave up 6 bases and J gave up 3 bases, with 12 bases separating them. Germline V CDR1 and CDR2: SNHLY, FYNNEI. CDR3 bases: TGTGCCAGCAGGAGACTAGTGGGCTACGAGCAGTACTTC. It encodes CASRRLVGYEQYF.

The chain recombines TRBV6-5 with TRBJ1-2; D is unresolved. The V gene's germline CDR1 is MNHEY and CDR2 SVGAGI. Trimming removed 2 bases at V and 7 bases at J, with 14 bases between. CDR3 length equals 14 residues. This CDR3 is CASSYTYSPRGYTF. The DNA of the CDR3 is TGTGCCAGCAGTTACACCTATTCCCCTCGTGGCTACACCTTC.

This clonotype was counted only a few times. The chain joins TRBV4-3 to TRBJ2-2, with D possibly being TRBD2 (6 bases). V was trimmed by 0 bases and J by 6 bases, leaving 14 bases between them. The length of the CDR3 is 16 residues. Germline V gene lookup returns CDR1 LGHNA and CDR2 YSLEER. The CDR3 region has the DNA TGCGCCAGCAGCCAAGATAGGGTAGCGGTAGCCGGGGAGCTGTTTTTT. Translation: CASSQDRVAVAGELFF.

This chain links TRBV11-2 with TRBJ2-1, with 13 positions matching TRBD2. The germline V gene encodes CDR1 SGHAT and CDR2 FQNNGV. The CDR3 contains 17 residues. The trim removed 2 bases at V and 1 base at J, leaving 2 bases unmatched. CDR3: CASSLRTSGGSYNEQFF. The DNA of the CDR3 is TGTGCCAGCAGCTTACGGACTAGCGGGGGATCCTACAATGAGCAGTTCTTC.